This TCR beta chain came from a study of T cells in tuberculosis. Study context: T cells were selected with CD1B tetramers loaded with glucose monomycolate. Overall study findings and caveats: Low-affinity CD1B-GMM tetramer-binding T cells may have been missed.

This CDR3 is 16 amino acids long. Germline-derived CDR1 and CDR2 are MNHNS and SASEGT. The J segment lost 0 bases and the V segment lost 4 bases, leaving 4 bases of the junction unmatched. No alpha-beta pairing information exists for these sequences. Some clones are missing from TCRdb's copy, which holds only in-frame ones; the method was immunoSEQ multiplex PCR. This table has 80,000 to 100,000 clones, roughly 93% appearing once. Sorting used thawed, overnight-rested PBMC stained with anti-CD3, a viability dye and GMM-loaded CD1B tetramer. C32 glucose monomycolate from Rhodococcus equi was loaded onto the CD1B tetramers. From each donor, around 100,000 tetramer-negative cells were sorted.

Source material: CD1b-GMM tetramer-negative cells sorted from PBMCs. The rearrangement joins TRBV6-1 to TRBJ1-5, with 9 bases lining up with TRBD1. The source is an adult woman with latent tuberculosis. CDR3 sequence reads: CASSAGTGNSNQPQHF. The CDR3 coding sequence is TGTGCCAGCAGTGCAGGGACAGGGAATAGCAATCAGCCCCAGCATTTT.